The 26 T cell receptor beta chains presented below share a single source sample, sequenced in a study of CD8+CD57+ T cells in acquired aplastic anemia. Profiles of TCR beta VDJ and CDR3 were generated from a genomic DNA template. Via MiXCR, TCRdb re-called the reads, giving one row per CDR3 protein. In the table there are hundreds of thousands of distinct CDR3 sequences, approximately 70% of which are singletons. The sample was sorted CD4+, CD8+, or CD8+CD57+ T cells (not recorded which) from PBMCs. The receptors derive from a human donor in good health, serving as a control.

About this clonotype: Since no conserved phenylalanine or tryptophan closes the CDR3, a read error is the likely cause. No DNA is shown, since the ends of the CDR3 on it are uncertain; the CDR3 is the one TCRdb lists. The chain has TRBV7-2 and TRBJ1-5; TRBD1 reflects the table's D call only, with no check against the DNA. Looked up from germline, CDR1 is SGHTA and CDR2 is FQGNSA. The CDR3 region is 12 residues in length, termini included. CDR3 sequence reads: CASSSPDEAGHC.

This rearrangement joins TRBV12-3 or TRBV12-4 to TRBJ2-7; D gene uncertain. The CDR3 extends over 12 amino acids. V was cut by 6 bases and J by 2 bases, with 8 bases left in between. CDR3 protein: CASSLQTYEQYF. DNA for the CDR3: TGTGCCAGCAGCTTGCAGACCTACGAGCAGTACTTC.

This clonotype was found many times. The chain links TRBV30 to TRBJ1-1; D unclear. The V gene lost 3 bases and the J gene lost 3 bases, with 14 bases spanning the gap. Germline CDR1 is GTSNPN and CDR2 is SVGIG (reference sequence). The length of the CDR3 is 14 residues. The CDR3 protein is CAWSEHPTDTEAFF. In DNA, the CDR3 is TGTGCCTGGAGCGAACACCCTACGGACACTGAAGCTTTCTTT.

This clonotype was picked up a small number of times. The rearrangement uses TRBV6-2 or TRBV6-3 and TRBJ2-4; 8 nucleotides match TRBD2. Germline CDR1 and CDR2: MNHEY and SVGEGT. The CDR3 runs to 17 residues. The V and J ends lost 0 bases and 6 bases, in that order; junction bases with no gene match: 10. CDR3 region: CASSYSVAGGTRNIQYF. The CDR3 DNA reads TGTGCCAGCAGTTACTCTGTGGCGGGGGGTACAAGAAACATTCAGTACTTC.

This chain connects TRBV10-3 to TRBJ2-1; D might be TRBD1 or TRBD2, each matching 5 bases. CDR1 and CDR2 (germline): ENHRY, SYGVKD. Trimming pared 3 bases from V and 8 bases from J, leaving 17 bases between. The length of the CDR3 is 15 residues. CDR3 residues: CAISEVQGEPDEQFF. The CDR3 coding sequence is TGTGCCATCAGTGAAGTTCAGGGAGAGCCGGATGAGCAGTTCTTC.

The chain carries TRBV5-1 and TRBJ1-2; no definite D call. CDR3 length: 13 amino acids. V lost 0 bases and J lost 9, with 12 bases in between. The germline V gene encodes CDR1 SGHRS and CDR2 YFSETQ. CDR3 amino acids: CASSLVGGSCYTF. The CDR3 bases are TGCGCCAGCAGCTTGGTCGGCGGCTCCTGCTACACCTTC.

The gene calls are TRBV19 and TRBJ1-5, with D uncertain. This CDR3 is built from 15 residues. The germline V gene encodes CDR1 LNHDA and CDR2 SQIVND (reference sequence). The V end lost 7 bases, the J end lost 0 bases, and 13 bases lay between the germline ends. The CDR3 coding sequence is TGTGCCAGTAAGTCTCACCTCTATAGCAATCAGCCCCAGCATTTT. Residues: CASKSHLYSNQPQHF.

Points on this clonotype: The conserved phenylalanine or tryptophan is not found at the CDR3 terminus, so this likely reflects a read error. The DNA is omitted, as the CDR3 cannot be located on it reliably, and the CDR3 follows TCRdb's listing. The J gene is TRBJ2-3, the V gene TRBV20-1; the DNA was not used to check the table's D call, TRBD2. The CDR3 is made up of 10 amino acids, end residues included. From germline, CDR1 is DFQATT and CDR2 SNEGSKA (reference sequence). The CDR3 reads CSARVPPSPY.

In its sample, this clonotype was seen once. The chain links TRBV20-1 to TRBJ2-7; TRBD1 might be the D (6 bases). Trimming took off 2 bases at V and 8 bases at J, with 16 bases between the two ends. Germline assignment: CDR1 DFQATT and CDR2 SNEGSKA (reference sequence). The CDR3 totals 13 residues. In DNA form, the CDR3 reads TGCAGTGCTAGACAACAGGGAGACGAGCAGCAGTACTTC. This sequence encodes CSARQQGDEQQYF.

Worth noting for this clonotype: No conserved phenylalanine or tryptophan is present at the end of the CDR3, so a read error is the likely explanation. No DNA is shown, since the ends of the CDR3 on it are uncertain; the CDR3 is the one TCRdb lists. The rearrangement joins TRBV7-8 to TRBJ1-4; TRBD1, the table's D call, lacks a check against the DNA. The germline V gene encodes CDR1 SGHVS and CDR2 FQNEAQ. The CDR3 contains 14 residues when both ends are counted. The CDR3 loop is CASSKEQEYPQQFV.

Ten or more counts support this clonotype. The V call is TRBV5-6, the J call TRBJ2-1, with TRBD1 as a possible D gene (6 bases). The V gene's germline CDR1 is SGHDT and CDR2 YYEEEE. V gave up 5 bases and J gave up 10 bases, with 16 bases separating them. The CDR3 extends over 13 amino acids. For the CDR3, the DNA is TGTGCCAGCAGTAGGGACACCAGCCGCGAGCAGTTCTTC. It specifies CASSRDTSREQFF.

In regard to this clonotype: One end of the junction does not line up with germline, which may come from a read error. The chain employs TRBV7-2 and TRBJ1-2; tentative D call: TRBD1 (6 bases). The length of the CDR3 is 13 residues. The germline CDR1 and CDR2 sequences are SGHTA and FQGNSA. CDR3 in DNA: TGTGCCAGCAGCTCCGGGGGCAGCTATGGCGACACCTTC. This sequence encodes CASSSGGSYGDTF.

Regarding this clonotype: A read error is likely, as this CDR3 ends without the conserved phenylalanine or tryptophan. It is unclear where the CDR3 begins or ends on the DNA, so no DNA is shown, and the CDR3 is as TCRdb lists it. V is TRBV15 and J is TRBJ2-3; the DNA was not used to check the table's D call, TRBD1. Germline-derived CDR1 and CDR2 are LNHNV and YYDKDF (reference sequence). The CDR3 numbers 15 amino acids, ends counted. CDR3 in amino acids: CATSSGAVYAYTYGS.

Points on this clonotype: Possible read error: a much larger clone is one base away. In DNA, the CDR3 is TGCGCCAGCAGCCAAGACTGGGGGGAAATTGCAACTAATGAAAAACTGTTTTTT. Protein product: CASSQDWGEIATNEKLFF. J is TRBJ1-4 and V is TRBV14; a weak D match, TRBD1 (5 bases). CDR3 length: 18 residues. Germline V gene lookup returns CDR1 SGHDN and CDR2 FVKESK.

This chain connects TRBV5-1 to TRBJ1-2; weak D call: TRBD1 (5 bases). CDR3 length equals 13 residues. From germline, CDR1 is SGHRS and CDR2 YFSETQ. V was cut by 5 bases and J by 6 bases, with 14 bases left in between. CDR3 in DNA: TGCGCCAGCAGTCTCAGGGTGTCGGATGGCTACACCTTC. This encodes CASSLRVSDGYTF.

This clonotype was observed at least ten times. V gene TRBV6-1 combines with J gene TRBJ1-3; D uncertain. The germline V gene has CDR1 MNHNS and CDR2 SASEGT. The CDR3 has 12 amino acids. V gave up 1 base and J gave up 5 bases, with 3 bases separating them. As DNA, the CDR3 is TGTGCCAGCAGTGAAGTCAGAAACACCATATATTTT. This encodes CASSEVRNTIYF.

The genes are TRBV7-3 and TRBJ1-6, with TRBD1 as a possible D gene (6 bases). This CDR3 region has 15 residues. Germline V lookup: CDR1 SGHTA, CDR2 FQGTGA. The V end was cut by 3 bases, the J end by 18 bases, with 24 bases between. The DNA of the CDR3 is TGTGCCAGCAGCTTGGGGAACAGGGCCAATTCAGCCCGCCACTTT. Protein sequence: CASSLGNRANSARHF.

This CDR3 reads CSATLGADNKAFF. Written as DNA, the CDR3 is TGCAGTGCCACCCTGGGAGCGGACAACAAAGCTTTCTTT. The chain uses TRBV20-1 and TRBJ1-1; possibly TRBD1 for D (5 bases). The CDR3 sequence is 13 residues long. From germline, CDR1 is DFQATT and CDR2 SNEGSKA (reference sequence). Trimming shortened V by 6 bases and J by 9 bases, and 20 bases separated the two germline ends.

This clonotype has at least ten counts. In DNA form, the CDR3 reads TGTGCCAGCAGCTTGGGACAGGACTACGAGCAGTACTTC. Protein: CASSLGQDYEQYF. The gene calls are TRBV11-3 and TRBJ2-7; 8 bases line up with TRBD1. Germline lookup yields CDR1 SGHNT and CDR2 YENEEA. Unmatched junction bases numbered 1, after V lost 3 bases and J lost 3 bases. The CDR3 length is 13 residues.

The chain joins TRBV20-1 to TRBJ2-7, with D possibly TRBD1 on 5 matching bases. This CDR3 contains 15 residues. Per germline, CDR1 DFQATT and CDR2 SNEGSKA (reference sequence). Trimming pared 1 base from V and 6 bases from J, leaving 19 bases between. Here the CDR3 DNA reads TGCAGTGCTAGAGCTAACAGGCTAGTAACCGGCGAGCAGTACTTC. Its translation: CSARANRLVTGEQYF.

This clonotype was detected a few times. The chain recombines TRBV10-1 with TRBJ2-7; D not certain. Germline loops: CDR1 WNHNN, CDR2 SYGVQD (reference sequence). The CDR3 contains 13 residues. Trimming stripped 6 bases from V and 2 bases from J, with 11 bases between. CDR3 bases: TGCGCCAGCAGCCAGGCCGGCCCCTACGAGCAGTACTTC. It encodes CASSQAGPYEQYF.

V is TRBV20-1 and J is TRBJ2-1; 8 bases are shared with TRBD1. CDR1 and CDR2 (germline): DFQATT, SNEGSKA (reference sequence). The CDR3 spans 14 residues. CDR3 protein: CSGRGQGVANEQFF. The CDR3 DNA reads as TGCAGCGGGAGAGGACAGGGCGTAGCCAATGAGCAGTTCTTC.

The rearrangement uses TRBV14 and TRBJ1-1, with no clear D. The V end lost 5 bases, the J end lost 11 bases, and 21 bases lay between the germline ends. Germline V lookup: CDR1 SGHDN, CDR2 FVKESK. CDR3 size: 14 residues. The CDR3 nucleotides read TGTGCCAGCAGCTCAGAGTACACAGATACGCAGGCTTTCTTT. The encoded protein is CASSSEYTDTQAFF.

J is TRBJ1-5 and V is TRBV7-2, with D uncertain. The CDR3 extends over 15 amino acids. Trimming pared 0 bases from V and 16 bases from J, leaving 22 bases between. CDR1 is SGHTA, CDR2 FQGNSA, per germline. The CDR3 DNA sequence: TGTGCCAGCAGCTTAGCGAGGCGAACACCGGAGAGCTGTCATTTT. Its translation: CASSLARRTPESCHF.

The sample holds many counts of this clonotype. The chain employs TRBV7-2 and TRBJ2-5, with TRBD1 as a possible D gene (5 bases). This CDR3 has 15 residues. Trimming removed 1 base from V and 5 bases from J, with 14 bases in between. Germline loops: CDR1 SGHTA, CDR2 FQGNSA. Here the CDR3 reads CASSLGSFRAETQYF. The CDR3 coding sequence is TGTGCCAGCAGCTTAGGTTCGTTCAGGGCGGAGACCCAGTACTTC.

Notes on this clonotype: This clone may be a read error of a much larger clone one base away. The chain recombines TRBV7-3 with TRBJ1-1, with no clear D. Trimming pared 5 bases from V and 7 bases from J, leaving 14 bases between. Germline V CDR1 and CDR2: SGHTA, FQGTGA. CDR3 length: 13 residues. The CDR3, as DNA: TGTGCCAGCAGCGTAGCTGACCGGGGTGAAGCTTTCTTT. It yields the protein CASSVADRGEAFF.